A single sample is the source of the 27 T cell receptor beta chains below, sequenced in a study of blood T cells in healthy people across ages. PCR was performed a second time for about 6 to 12 cycles using a sample-barcoded 5' primer and a J-beta primer mix. A single record per CDR3 protein comes from TCRdb applying MiXCR to the 5' RACE reads. The profile shows roughly 1,500,000 distinct CDR3 sequences, about 35% of them singletons. Sequencing was performed on blood. The receptors were sampled from a woman aged 30 to 39 in good health.

This clonotype was counted many times. At one of its ends the junction is not consistent with the germline gene, which may arise from a read error. This sequence joins TRBV4-2 and TRBJ2-7; TRBD2 matches at 12 bases. Germline V lookup: CDR1 LGHNA, CDR2 YNFKEQ. CDR3 size: 16 residues. Here the CDR3 DNA reads TGCGCCAGCAGCCAGGAACCGGGACTAGCGGGCTACGAGCAGTACTTC. This codes for CASSQEPGLAGYEQYF.

This clonotype was seen many times. The rearrangement joins TRBV5-1 to TRBJ2-7, with D perhaps assigned TRBD1 or TRBD2 (6 bases each). CDR1 SGHRS and CDR2 YFSETQ come from the germline V gene. The CDR3 covers 13 residues. The germline V and J ends were trimmed by 4 bases and 3 bases, with 11 bases remaining between them. The CDR3 DNA reads TGCGCCAGCAGCCCGGAGGGGGACTACGAGCAGTACTTC. This sequence encodes CASSPEGDYEQYF. Supplemented by reference TRBV5-1 and TRBJ2-7, the full variable domain reads KAGVTQTPRYLIKTRGQQVTLSCSPISGHRSVSWYQQTPGQGLQFLFEYFSETQRNKGNFPGRFSGRQFSNSRSEMNVSTLELGDSALYLCASSPEGDYEQYFGPGTRLTVT.

This clonotype was observed a few times. The gene calls are TRBV6-5 and TRBJ2-5, with D unclear. Germline CDR1 reads MNHEY; CDR2 reads SVGAGI. V was shortened by 4 bases and J by 2 bases, with 8 bases between the two germline ends. The CDR3 is made up of 13 amino acids. CDR3 region: CASSLPAQETQYF. The CDR3 DNA is TGTGCCAGCAGTTTACCAGCTCAAGAGACCCAGTACTTC.

A few counts support this clonotype. J is TRBJ1-2 and V is TRBV7-2; no firm D call. CDR3 length: 14 amino acids. The V and J ends lost 5 bases and 7 bases respectively, with 17 bases between them. Germline V gene sequence: CDR1 SGHTA, CDR2 FQGNSA. CDR3 DNA: TGTGCCAGCAGCCGTATAGGGTTTGGAGGTGGCTACACCTTC. It yields the protein CASSRIGFGGGYTF.

This chain joins TRBV7-3 and TRBJ2-2; 14 nucleotides agree with TRBD2. Germline lookup yields CDR1 SGHTA and CDR2 FQGTGA. The CDR3 totals 18 residues. Trimming took 1 base from V and 2 from J; bases not matched to a gene: 3. The CDR3 here is CASSLRTSGGTNTGELFF. Written as DNA, the CDR3 is TGTGCCAGCAGCTTAAGGACTAGCGGGGGGACTAACACCGGGGAGCTGTTTTTT.

The chain is built from TRBV11-2 and TRBJ2-5, with D perhaps matching TRBD1 or TRBD2 (5 bases each). Per germline, CDR1 SGHAT and CDR2 FQNNGV. The V end was cut by 0 bases, the J end by 9 bases, with 14 bases between. The CDR3 spans 14 residues. The CDR3, as DNA: TGTGCCAGCAGCTTAGAACGGGGTGGGGCAGCCCAGTACTTC. Its protein product is CASSLERGGAAQYF.

The chain uses TRBV10-3 and TRBJ2-1; 12 bases match TRBD2. Trimming cost V 0 bases and J 7 bases; bases outside gene matches: 7. Germline V gene lookup returns CDR1 ENHRY and CDR2 SYGVKD. CDR3 size: 17 residues. CDR3 amino acids: CAISESRPSGGANEQFF. In nucleotides, the CDR3 is TGTGCCATCAGTGAGTCCCGCCCTAGCGGGGGGGCTAATGAGCAGTTCTTC.

In its sample, this clonotype was seen a few times. The chain has TRBV6-6 and TRBJ1-5; 7 positions agree with TRBD1. V dropped 4 bases and J dropped 3; count of bases not matched to a gene: 9. The germline V gene has CDR1 MNHNY and CDR2 SVGAGI (reference sequence). The CDR3 has 16 residues. CDR3 loop: CASSSDREGVNQPQHF. The CDR3 DNA is TGTGCCAGCAGTTCAGACAGGGAAGGAGTCAATCAGCCCCAGCATTTT.

The genes are TRBV4-1 and TRBJ2-7; D is undetermined. V was cut by 1 base and J by 3 bases, with 13 bases left in between. Germline CDR1 MGHRA, CDR2 YSYEKL. This CDR3 has 15 residues. The CDR3 region is CASSQGKRMGYEQYF. CDR3 in DNA: TGCGCCAGCAGCCAAGGGAAGAGGATGGGCTACGAGCAGTACTTC.

This clonotype turned up a few times. The rearrangement uses TRBV5-1 and TRBJ2-5, with TRBD2 identical over 8 bases. V lost 3 bases, J lost 3 bases, and 7 bases stayed unmatched. Germline V gene lookup returns CDR1 SGHRS and CDR2 YFSETQ. The CDR3 loop spans 15 amino acids. CDR3 region: CASSYTSGAEETQYF. DNA for the CDR3: TGCGCCAGCAGCTATACTAGCGGAGCTGAAGAGACCCAGTACTTC.

This clonotype has a handful of counts. In nucleotides, the CDR3 is TGTGCCTGGAGTGGAGGGAGTAACTACAATGAGCAGTTCTTC. Translating it yields CAWSGGSNYNEQFF. The gene calls are TRBV2 and TRBJ2-1, with D possibly being TRBD2 (6 bases). Germline lookup yields CDR1 SNHLY and CDR2 FYNNEI. V shed 11 bases and J shed 3 bases, with 17 bases lying between them. The CDR3 length is 14 residues.

This clonotype appeared many times. V is TRBV29-1 and J is TRBJ2-7, with 9 bases matching TRBD1. Looked up from germline, CDR1 is SQVTM and CDR2 is ANQGSEA. CDR3 length equals 12 residues. The V segment lost 6 bases and the J segment 3 bases; nucleotides outside the gene matches: 3. CDR3 coding DNA: TGCAGCGTCGGACAGGGGTACTACGAGCAGTACTTC. This gives the protein CSVGQGYYEQYF.

In regard to this clonotype: A read error may account for a junction end that differs from germline. The chain recombines TRBV6-2 or TRBV6-3 with TRBJ1-3; D unresolved. This CDR3 has 15 amino acids. CDR1 and CDR2 from the germline V gene are MNHEY and SVGEGT. The CDR3 reads CASSCSESSGSTIYF. The CDR3 DNA reads as TGTGCCAGCAGTTGCTCGGAGTCCTCTGGAAGCACCATATATTTT.

The chain has TRBV20-1 and TRBJ2-1; maybe TRBD2 (6 bases). This CDR3 contains 13 residues. Germline V CDR1 and CDR2: DFQATT, SNEGSKA (reference sequence). V lost 3 bases and J 5 bases, leaving 11 bases between the germline ends. CDR3 loop: CSASAGPHNEQFF. CDR3 in DNA: TGCAGTGCTAGTGCGGGACCACACAATGAGCAGTTCTTC.

This clonotype was recorded at least ten times. CDR3: CAISEGTGTQETQYF. The CDR3 nucleotides are TGTGCCATCAGTGAGGGGACAGGGACTCAAGAGACCCAGTACTTC. This sequence joins TRBV10-3 and TRBJ2-5; 9 positions match TRBD1. Germline trimming cut 2 bases from V and 2 bases from J; bases unmatched to any gene: 3. The CDR3 extends over 15 amino acids. The germline V gene has CDR1 ENHRY and CDR2 SYGVKD.

This clonotype has a handful of counts. Just one base apart from a much larger clone, this may be a read error. The V gene is TRBV29-1, the J gene TRBJ2-1, with 7 bases identical to TRBD1. The germline CDR1 and CDR2 sequences are SQVTM and ANQGSEA. Germline trimming cut 7 bases from V and 8 bases from J; bases unmatched to any gene: 8. The CDR3 totals 12 residues. This CDR3 reads CSGDRDRDEQFF. CDR3 DNA sequence: TGCAGCGGTGACAGGGATCGGGATGAGCAGTTCTTC.

This clonotype was counted a few times. This chain connects TRBV20-1 to TRBJ2-7; 12 nucleotides match TRBD2. The V and J ends lost 3 bases and 10 bases, in that order; junction bases with no gene match: 7. The CDR3 has 13 amino acids. CDR1 DFQATT and CDR2 SNEGSKA come from the germline V gene (reference sequence). CDR3 sequence reads: CSARTSGSRRQYF. In nucleotides, the CDR3 is TGCAGTGCTAGGACTAGCGGGAGTCGTCGCCAGTACTTC.

This clonotype turned up a few times. In DNA, the CDR3 is TGCGCCAGCAGCCCACGGCTAGAAAAACGGCGGAATGAGCAGTTCTTC. Protein sequence: CASSPRLEKRRNEQFF. The chain combines TRBV5-1 with TRBJ2-1; D is unresolved. V was clipped by 4 bases and J by 7 bases, with 21 bases between them. Germline values: CDR1 SGHRS, CDR2 YFSETQ. There are 16 residues in the CDR3.

This clonotype was recorded only once. V is TRBV28 and J is TRBJ2-7; TRBD1 aligns across 7 bases. Germline V gene lookup returns CDR1 MDHEN and CDR2 SYDVKM. The CDR3 is 17 amino acids. With 4 bases clipped from V and 3 bases from J, the junction kept 15 bases outside the gene matches. The CDR3 protein is CASSSMGDTGTDYEQYF. CDR3 in DNA: TGTGCCAGCAGTTCGATGGGGGATACCGGGACAGACTACGAGCAGTACTTC.

This clonotype came up a few times. The chain carries TRBV5-1 and TRBJ2-1; TRBD2 might be the D (6 bases). Germline CDR1 SGHRS, CDR2 YFSETQ. The CDR3 is 16 residues long. Between the trimmed V and J ends, which lost 3 bases and 8 bases, there was a span of 21 bases. CDR3 sequence: CASSSGRSGGGDEQFF. Written as DNA, the CDR3 is TGCGCCAGCAGCTCCGGGCGGAGCGGAGGAGGGGATGAGCAGTTCTTC.

The chain recombines TRBV11-2 with TRBJ1-2; D is uncertain. Trimming cost V 7 bases and J 8 bases, with 17 bases left between them. Germline V gives CDR1 SGHAT, CDR2 FQNNGV. This CDR3 contains 13 residues. CDR3 loop: CASTPIPGGGYTF. CDR3 bases: TGTGCCAGCACCCCGATACCTGGCGGGGGCTACACCTTC.

This rearrangement joins TRBV11-2 to TRBJ2-5, with D possibly matching TRBD1 (5 bases). There are 14 residues in the CDR3. From germline, CDR1 is SGHAT and CDR2 FQNNGV. The germline V and J ends were trimmed by 4 bases and 3 bases, with 12 bases remaining between them. The CDR3 DNA follows: TGTGCCAGCAGCTCGCCCCTAGGGGAAGAGACCCAGTACTTC. Amino acid sequence: CASSSPLGEETQYF.

The chain combines TRBV21-1 with TRBJ2-4; TRBD2 is the table's D call, not checked against the DNA. TRBV21-1 is recorded as a pseudogene. The CDR3 consists of 18 residues. The CDR3 DNA sequence: TGTGCCATTATCCTAGCGGGAGGGTCAATTTCGACCAAAAACATTCAGTACTTC. It specifies CAIILAGGSISTKNIQYF.

The chain joins TRBV27 to TRBJ2-5, with no clear D. Trimming took 8 bases from V and 7 from J, leaving 20 bases between them. Germline CDR1 MNHEY, CDR2 SMNVEV (reference sequence). The CDR3 covers 14 residues. The CDR3, as DNA: TGTGCCAGCGCCCCGGACCCCAAGGGAAGGACCCAGTACTTC. It codes for CASAPDPKGRTQYF.

The V and J genes are TRBV9 and TRBJ2-1; either TRBD1 or TRBD2 may supply D (5 bases each). The CDR3 consists of 15 residues. The germline gives CDR1 SGDLS, CDR2 YYNGEE. Trimming removed 1 base from V and 3 bases from J, with 11 bases in between. The CDR3 region has the DNA TGTGCCAGCAGCGTAAATCCAGGGAGCTACAATGAGCAGTTCTTC. Its protein is CASSVNPGSYNEQFF.

This chain connects TRBV11-2 to TRBJ2-1; TRBD2 agrees at 9 bases. The CDR3 totals 15 residues. Germline assignment: CDR1 SGHAT and CDR2 FQNNGV. After removal of 5 bases from V and 8 bases from J, the junction contained 10 bases not matched to a gene. CDR3 DNA sequence: TGTGCCAGCAGCCAACTAGCGGGCCCTATGGATGAGCAGTTCTTC. Protein sequence: CASSQLAGPMDEQFF. The whole variable domain, remainder taken from reference TRBV11-2 and TRBJ2-1, is EAGVAQSPRYKIIEKRQSVAFWCNPISGHATLYWYQQILGQGPKLLIQFQNNGVVDDSQLPKDRFSAERLKGVDSTLKIQPAKLEDSAVYLCASSQLAGPMDEQFFGPGTRLTVL.

The chain's CDR3 is CASSQANDQPQHF. CDR3 sequence (DNA): TGTGCCAGCAGCCAAGCAAACGATCAGCCCCAGCATTTT. The chain is built from TRBV3-1 and TRBJ1-5, with unresolved D. V was shortened by 1 base and J by 5 bases, with 6 bases between the two germline ends. This CDR3 is built from 13 residues. CDR1 LGHDT and CDR2 YNNKEL come from the germline V gene (reference sequence).